This T cell receptor beta chain was sequenced for a study of blood T cells in healthy people across ages. Whole-study context: Capture by template switching was about one barcoded beta molecule per two T cells.

The CDR3 runs to 14 residues. The V end was cut by 6 bases, the J end by 7 bases, with 19 bases between. CDR1 and CDR2 from the germline V gene are MGHDK and SYGVNS. It was with a sample-barcoded 5' primer and a J-beta primer mix that a second PCR of about 7 to 12 cycles was run. MiXCR was run by TCRdb on the 5' RACE reads, yielding one entry per CDR3 protein. Of about 400,000 distinct CDR3 sequences in the sample, approximately 51% are singletons; the top ten hold 51%. Source material: blood. The receptor comes from a man in his 60s in good health. J is TRBJ2-7 and V is TRBV25-1; weak D call: TRBD2 (5 bases). The CDR3 DNA reads TGTGCCAGCAGAGAAATAGGACCGACGGGGGAGCAGTACTTC. This codes for CASREIGPTGEQYF.